This T cell receptor beta chain was recorded in a study of radiotherapy plus CTLA-4 blockade in lung cancer. Findings and limits, study-wide: After radiotherapy and ipilimumab, tumor-derived clones expanded in peripheral blood. Early blood T cell clone dynamics, with interferon-beta, were reported to best predict response.

Repertoires were generated with immunoSEQ multiplex PCR, while TCRdb's copy carries only in-frame clones and drops some. This repertoire shows about 40,000 clones, nearly 80% found once; its top ten account for more than 20%. CDR1 and CDR2 (germline): PRHDT, FYEKMQ (reference sequence). The V and J ends lost 5 bases and 2 bases respectively, with 15 bases between them. The CDR3 contains 16 residues. Participants had chemo-refractory metastatic non-small-cell lung cancer and were treated with focal radiation plus ipilimumab CTLA-4 blockade. Points on this clone: The antigen is undetermined.

The clonotype was recovered from a human donor with non-small cell lung cancer that progressed on radiotherapy plus ipilimumab. This specimen was peripheral blood, taken from a patient treated with radiotherapy plus ipilimumab. The chain links TRBV13 to TRBJ1-4, with D perhaps matching TRBD1 (6 bases). The CDR3 here is CASSPRSDSTNEKLFF. In DNA form, the CDR3 reads TGTGCCAGCAGCCCCCGCTCGGACAGTACTAATGAAAAACTGTTTTTT. The entire variable domain, with the rest obtained from reference TRBV13 and TRBJ1-4, is as follows: AAGVIQSPRHLIKEKRETATLKCYPIPRHDTVYWYQQGPGQDPQFLISFYEKMQSDKGSIPDRFSAQQFSDYHSELNMSSLELGDSALYFCASSPRSDSTNEKLFFGSGTQLSVL.